These 5 T cell receptor beta chains were sequenced from one sample in a study of vaccination and CD4 T cells after COVID-19 (dated by TCRdb to between 2021 and 2024). Receptor amplification or capture employed PCR. Sequencing was performed on an Illumina iSeq 100. DNA from cultured CD4+ T cells was subjected to TCR sequencing with the Oncomine TCR Beta short-read assay at the Johns Hopkins FTIC core. The raw public data were reprocessed by TCRdb itself: fastp quality trimming at Q25, MiXCR clonotype calling, in-frame beta chains only. Each entry is one CDR3 protein sequence, shown with its most common DNA and genes. Across this sample there are under 25,000 distinct CDR3 sequences, with about 50% seen only once. The leading ten clones occupy about 13% of the sample. According to the study, the label for this sample's treatment or condition signals: approximately 11-day PBMC culture with coronavirus spike peptide pools or control peptides (ViraFEST assay).

Antigens of these TCRs are unknown. The sequenced material came from cultured CD4+ T cells from blood. These receptors were obtained from a human donor with COVID-19.

The V call is TRBV6-1, the J call TRBJ1-6; TRBD1 aligns across 7 bases. The CDR3 sequence is 15 residues long. Germline V gives CDR1 MNHNS, CDR2 SASEGT. Trimming removed 5 bases from V and 9 bases from J; junction bases left unmatched: 10. The CDR3 here is CASSTGEGLRSPLHF. In DNA, the CDR3 is TGTGCCAGCAGTACAGGGGAGGGGCTCCGTTCACCCCTCCACTTT.

V gene TRBV7-9 combines with J gene TRBJ1-1; D call uncertain. V lost 0 bases and J lost 1, with 9 bases in between. Germline CDR1 SEHNR, CDR2 FQNEAQ (reference sequence). CDR3 length equals 15 residues. Here the CDR3 reads CASSLAAGANTEAFF. The DNA of the CDR3 is TGTGCCAGCAGCTTAGCGGCAGGAGCGAACACTGAAGCTTTCTTT.

This sequence joins TRBV6-5 and TRBJ2-3; D is ambiguous. CDR1 and CDR2 from the germline V gene are MNHEY and SVGAGI. Trimming removed 2 bases at V and 0 bases at J, with 12 bases between. This CDR3 comprises 16 residues. CDR3 sequence (DNA): TGTGCCAGCAGTTACGCCCCCACAGCTAGCACAGATACGCAGTATTTT. Amino acids: CASSYAPTASTDTQYF.

This rearrangement joins TRBV12-3 or TRBV12-4 to TRBJ1-2; TRBD1 aligns across 7 bases. The CDR3 runs 13 residues. The J segment lost 6 bases and the V segment lost 7 bases, leaving 8 bases of the junction unmatched. CDR3 residues: CASTTTTGNGYTF. The CDR3 DNA is TGTGCCAGCACCACTACGACAGGGAATGGCTACACCTTC.

The chain combines TRBV6-5 with TRBJ2-2; TRBD1 aligns across 9 bases. The V gene's germline CDR1 is MNHEY and CDR2 SVGAGI. After removal of 1 base from V and 6 bases from J, the junction contained 6 bases not matched to a gene. The CDR3 contains 16 residues. The CDR3 loop reads CASSYLGQGFAGELFF. The CDR3 nucleotides read TGTGCCAGCAGTTACTTGGGACAGGGTTTCGCCGGGGAGCTGTTTTTT.